A selection of T cell receptor beta chains follows, all from one sample in a study of cytomegalovirus exposure and HLA in healthy donors. Profiled with immunoSEQ multiplex PCR; TCRdb holds only in-frame clones, not every one. The sample contains 120,000 or so clones, around 80% of which appear only once. The sequenced sample was PBMCs. All receptors derive from a female donor in good health and CMV-seronegative. Both conserved end residues are part of each CDR3. The D gene is left open where the match is weak. Size is stated for part of the rows, as once, few or many counts, or as a class when the clone is expanded.

CDR3 protein | CDR3 DNA | J gene | D gene | clone size | CDR3 length | V gene
CASSSPGTGGLNEQFF | TGTGCCAGCAGTTCGCCCGGGACAGGGGGTTTAAATGAGCAGTTCTTC | TRBJ2-1 | TRBD1 | NA | 16 | TRBV6-5
CASSEAPVATGPYNEQFF | TGTGCCAGCAGTGAAGCCCCGGTAGCGACAGGTCCCTACAATGAGCAGTTCTTC | TRBJ2-1 | NA | NA | 18 | TRBV6-1
CASSLVAGSGNTIYF | TGCGCCAGCAGCTTGGTGGCAGGGTCGGGAAACACCATATATTTT | TRBJ1-3 | NA | once | 15 | TRBV5-1
CAWSRGRSYNEQFF | TGTGCCTGGAGTCGCGGTAGATCCTACAATGAGCAGTTCTTC | TRBJ2-1 | NA | NA | 14 | TRBV30
CASSAGLAGGNEQYF | TGTGCCAGCAGCGCAGGACTAGCGGGAGGGAACGAGCAGTACTTC | TRBJ2-7 | TRBD2 | NA | 15 | TRBV9
CASSGGRLAGGTYEQYF | TGCGCCAGCAGCGGGGGCCGACTAGCGGGAGGAACCTACGAGCAGTACTTC | TRBJ2-7 | TRBD2 | NA | 17 | TRBV5-1
CASRQQGATNEKLFF | TGCGCCAGCAGACAACAGGGGGCTACTAATGAAAAACTGTTTTTT | TRBJ1-4 | TRBD1 | NA | 15 | TRBV5-1
CASSPLRTSGSSSKTYEQYF | TGTGCCAGTAGCCCACTCCGGACTAGCGGGAGTAGCTCCAAAACCTACGAGCAGTACTTC | TRBJ2-7 | TRBD2 | NA | 20 | TRBV19
CASNRDSYNEQFF | TGTGCCAGTAACAGGGACTCCTACAATGAGCAGTTCTTC | TRBJ2-1 | NA | NA | 13 | TRBV6-1
CASSSTGATNEKLFF | TGCGCCAGCAGCTCAACAGGGGCGACTAATGAAAAACTGTTTTTT | TRBJ1-4 | TRBD1 | NA | 15 | TRBV5-1
CASSRTGTTEAFF | TGTGCCAGCAGCAGAACAGGTACCACTGAAGCTTTCTTT | TRBJ1-1 | NA | NA | 13 | TRBV7-9
CASRPGQGGELFF | TGTGCCAGCAGGCCGGGACAGGGCGGGGAGCTGTTTTTT | TRBJ2-2 | TRBD1 | NA | 13 | TRBV2
CASTTDGGDTEAFF | TGTGCCAGCACCACGGACGGGGGGGACACTGAAGCTTTCTTT | TRBJ1-1 | NA | NA | 14 | TRBV6-5
CASSQLIPRGRALNEQFF | TGCGCCAGCAGCCAGTTAATTCCACGCGGGAGGGCCCTCAATGAGCAGTTCTTC | TRBJ2-1 | TRBD2 | few | 18 | TRBV5-1
CASSLVPAGGGNEQFF | TGCGCCAGCAGCTTGGTCCCGGCGGGAGGTGGAAATGAGCAGTTCTTC | TRBJ2-1 | TRBD2 | NA | 16 | TRBV5-1
CASSLTVTTDTQYF | TGTGCCAGCAGCTTAACGGTCACCACAGATACGCAGTATTTT | TRBJ2-3 | NA | NA | 14 | TRBV7-9
CASSLPGTTEKLFF | TGTGCCAGCAGCTTGCCCGGGACAACTGAAAAACTGTTTTTT | TRBJ1-4 | NA | once | 14 | TRBV5-8
CASSLDTNTEAFF | TGTGCCAGCAGCTTAGACACGAACACTGAAGCTTTCTTT | TRBJ1-1 | NA | NA | 13 | TRBV7-6
CASSPRGSTSPNEQFF | TGTGCCAGCTCACCACGGGGTTCTACTAGCCCCAATGAGCAGTTCTTC | TRBJ2-1 | NA | NA | 16 | TRBV18
CASSPRVASNTGELFF | TGTGCCAGCAGCCCCCGGGTAGCGTCGAACACCGGGGAGCTGTTTTTT | TRBJ2-2 | NA | NA | 16 | TRBV7-6
CASTQTSSYNEQFF | TGTGCCAGTACCCAGACAAGCTCCTACAATGAGCAGTTCTTC | TRBJ2-1 | NA | few | 14 | TRBV19
CASSLGLAGTQETQYF | TGTGCCAGCAGCTTAGGACTAGCGGGAACCCAGGAGACCCAGTACTTC | TRBJ2-5 | TRBD2 | NA | 16 | TRBV11-3
CASSLGGRTYEQYF | TGTGCCAGCAGTTTAGGTGGCAGGACCTACGAGCAGTACTTC | TRBJ2-7 | NA | NA | 14 | TRBV27
CASSEDRGRTGELFF | TGTGCCAGCAGTGAAGACAGGGGTCGAACCGGGGAGCTGTTTTTT | TRBJ2-2 | TRBD1 | once | 15 | TRBV2
CASSPDGYEKLFF | TGCGCCAGCAGCCCCGATGGCTATGAAAAACTGTTTTTT | TRBJ1-4 | NA | NA | 13 | TRBV5-1
CASSQSWEGGGTDTQYF | TGCGCCAGCAGCCAATCCTGGGAGGGAGGTGGGACAGATACGCAGTATTTT | TRBJ2-3 | TRBD2 | few | 17 | TRBV4-1